These 21 T cell receptor beta chains were sequenced from one sample in a study of T cell responses to AZD1222 COVID-19 vaccine. The table came from immunoSEQ multiplex PCR; TCRdb's copy has only in-frame clones and leaves some out. The repertoire holds 80,000 or so clones, over 80% seen once, with roughly 4.3% in the top ten. Sample: peripheral blood, taken on day 0 of MenACWY control vaccination. These receptors were taken from an adult in good health.

This clone has just a few counts. The chain carries TRBV6-1 and TRBJ1-6; D is ambiguous. V gave up 3 bases and J gave up 6 bases, with 12 bases separating them. The CDR3 runs to 15 residues. Germline V CDR1 and CDR2: MNHNS, SASEGT. For the CDR3, the DNA is TGTGCCAGCAGTGAGCAGGAGGGAGCTAATTCACCCCTCCACTTT. Its translation: CASSEQEGANSPLHF.

This chain links TRBV27 with TRBJ2-2; possibly TRBD2 for D (6 bases). CDR1 MNHEY and CDR2 SMNVEV come from the germline V gene (reference sequence). The CDR3 contains 16 residues. V was shortened by 6 bases and J by 6 bases, with 20 bases between the two germline ends. In nucleotides, the CDR3 is TGTGCCAGCAGAGATGGAGGGTCGGGCGGTGCCGGGGAGCTGTTTTTT. Its translation is CASRDGGSGGAGELFF.

This clone is labeled medium-sized. V is TRBV2 and J is TRBJ2-7; 8 bases are shared with TRBD2. Germline lookup yields CDR1 SNHLY and CDR2 FYNNEI. V was clipped by 6 bases and J by 2 bases; unmatched bases: 9. The CDR3 is 15 residues long. CDR3 in DNA: TGTGCCAGCAGCGGTGGGACTAGTGCCCCCTACGAGCAGTACTTC. This gives the protein CASSGGTSAPYEQYF.

CDR3 loop: CASTNLGTGINEQFF. CDR3 in DNA: TGTGCCAGCACCAACCTCGGGACTGGCATCAATGAGCAGTTCTTC. The chain combines TRBV28 with TRBJ2-1, with D possibly TRBD2 on 6 matching bases. Trimming took 7 bases from V and 6 from J, leaving 19 bases between them. Looked up from germline, CDR1 is MDHEN and CDR2 is SYDVKM. This CDR3 has 15 amino acids.

A few counts support this clone. The V and J genes are TRBV6-5 and TRBJ1-1; D is unclear. The CDR3 loop spans 14 amino acids. The germline CDR1 and CDR2 sequences are MNHEY and SVGAGI. V was pared by 5 bases and J by 4 bases, with 14 bases between. The CDR3 is CASSPLTTSTEAFF. As DNA, the CDR3 is TGTGCCAGCAGTCCCCTGACAACTTCCACTGAAGCTTTCTTT.

This chain uses TRBV13 with TRBJ1-1; D gene uncertain. Germline V gene lookup returns CDR1 PRHDT and CDR2 FYEKMQ (reference sequence). Trimming took off 1 base at V and 7 bases at J, with 7 bases between the two ends. The CDR3 is 12 residues long. The CDR3 protein is CASSLVGREAFF. The CDR3 DNA follows: TGTGCCAGCAGCTTAGTCGGGCGTGAAGCTTTCTTT.

The J gene is TRBJ1-5, the V gene TRBV19; D unresolved. The CDR3 sequence is 13 residues long. Between the trimmed V and J ends, which lost 10 bases and 0 bases, there was a span of 10 bases. Germline-derived CDR1 and CDR2 are LNHDA and SQIVND (reference sequence). This chain's CDR3 is CATAGDSNQPQHF. In DNA form, the CDR3 reads TGTGCCACCGCCGGGGATAGCAATCAGCCCCAGCATTTT. Using reference TRBV19 and TRBJ1-5 for the parts outside the CDR3, the full variable domain is DGGITQSPKYLFRKEGQNVTLSCEQNLNHDAMYWYRQDPGQGLRLIYYSQIVNDFQKGDIAEGYSVSREKKESFPLTVTSAQKNPTAFYLCATAGDSNQPQHFGDGTRLSIL.

The chain recombines TRBV24-1 with TRBJ2-1; D may match TRBD1 or TRBD2 (5 bases each). The germline CDR1 and CDR2 sequences are KGHDR and SFDVKD. The CDR3 is 13 residues long. The ends were cut back, 0 bases at V and 8 bases at J, with 7 bases in the middle. Written as DNA, the CDR3 is TGTGCCACCAGTGATTTGCGGGGCGATGAGCAGTTCTTC. Residues: CATSDLRGDEQFF.

The CDR3 is CASSPGTSNYNEQFF. CDR3 sequence (DNA): TGTGCCAGCTCACCAGGCACCAGTAACTACAATGAGCAGTTCTTC. The chain joins TRBV18 to TRBJ2-1, with unresolved D. Trimming pared 2 bases from V and 3 bases from J, leaving 11 bases between. The germline V gene has CDR1 KGHSH and CDR2 LQKENI. There are 15 residues in the CDR3.

J is TRBJ2-1 and V is TRBV30, with D possibly TRBD2 on 7 matching bases. The CDR3 is 17 amino acids. V was shortened by 0 bases and J by 9 bases, with 24 bases between the two germline ends. Germline V gene lookup returns CDR1 GTSNPN and CDR2 SVGIG (reference sequence). The CDR3 nucleotides read TGTGCCTGGAGTGTAGCCCGGTTCAGTCTGGGGGGGGCTGAGCAGTTCTTC. Its protein product is CAWSVARFSLGGAEQFF.

The chain links TRBV6-4 to TRBJ1-6, with D tentatively TRBD1 (5 bases). V was cut by 2 bases and J by 10 bases, with 9 bases left in between. This CDR3 has 13 amino acids. Germline-derived CDR1 and CDR2 are MRHNA and SNTAGT. The CDR3 here is CASSDVAGSPLHF. The CDR3 DNA is TGTGCCAGCAGTGACGTTGCAGGGTCACCCCTCCACTTT.

This rearrangement joins TRBV6-2 or TRBV6-3 to TRBJ2-7; D uncertain. From germline, CDR1 is MNHEY and CDR2 SVGEGT. With 5 bases removed from V and 4 bases from J, the gap between germline ends came to 6 bases. The CDR3 has 11 residues. The CDR3 spells CASSPLYEQYF. The CDR3 bases are TGTGCCAGCAGTCCGCTTTACGAGCAGTACTTC.

The gene calls are TRBV2 and TRBJ2-2; unclear D gene. Germline V gives CDR1 SNHLY, CDR2 FYNNEI. CDR3 length: 15 residues. V was clipped by 3 bases and J by 1 base, with 9 bases between them. CDR3 nucleotides: TGTGCCAGCAGTGAGGCCTCGTGGAACACCGGGGAGCTGTTTTTT. Encoded protein: CASSEASWNTGELFF.

This rearrangement joins TRBV6-1 to TRBJ2-1; possible D gene TRBD1, 5 bases. The ends were cut back, 2 bases at V and 5 bases at J, with 13 bases in the middle. The CDR3 extends over 15 amino acids. CDR1 and CDR2 (germline): MNHNS, SASEGT. CDR3 amino acids: CASSEQGIFHNEQFF. The CDR3 DNA follows: TGTGCCAGCAGTGAACAGGGAATCTTTCACAATGAGCAGTTCTTC.

Only one count was recorded for this clone. The CDR3 DNA sequence: TGTGCCATCAAACCGCCAGGGAGCTCCTACAATGAGCAGTTCTTC. Protein: CAIKPPGSSYNEQFF. This chain links TRBV28 with TRBJ2-1; D possibly matches TRBD1 or TRBD2 (5 bases each). The CDR3 consists of 15 residues. V was pared by 10 bases and J by 0 bases, with 16 bases between. Germline CDR1 MDHEN, CDR2 SYDVKM.

The V and J genes are TRBV24-1 and TRBJ2-2; D gene uncertain. The CDR3 is made up of 17 amino acids. The germline V gene encodes CDR1 KGHDR and CDR2 SFDVKD. The V gene lost 7 bases and the J gene lost 0 bases, with 17 bases spanning the gap. The CDR3 DNA follows: TGTGCCACCAGCGCTGATTGGGCAAACTCGAACACCGGGGAGCTGTTTTTT. It yields the protein CATSADWANSNTGELFF.

The CDR3 DNA reads as TGTGCCAGCAGCAAACAGGGCTGCCAGCCCCAGCATTTT. Translating gives CASSKQGCQPQHF. This chain uses TRBV21-1 with TRBJ1-5; the tabulated D call, TRBD1, remains unverified against the DNA. TRBV21-1 is a pseudogene. This CDR3 has 13 amino acids.

This clone was counted a few times. The V and J genes are TRBV7-9 and TRBJ2-7; D is unclear. The germline CDR1 and CDR2 sequences are SEHNR and FQNEAQ (reference sequence). The CDR3 is 11 residues long. V lost 5 bases and J lost 5, with 7 bases in between. CDR3 DNA sequence: TGTGCCAGCAGCCCCTCGGACGAGCAGTACTTC. This gives the protein CASSPSDEQYF.

V gene TRBV30 combines with J gene TRBJ1-5; D possibly corresponds to TRBD1 (5 bases). CDR3 length: 13 residues. Germline lookup yields CDR1 GTSNPN and CDR2 SVGIG (reference sequence). Trimming took off 3 bases at V and 6 bases at J, with 12 bases between the two ends. DNA of the CDR3: TGTGCCTGGAGCCCTGGGGGTAGTCAGCCCCAGCATTTT. Amino acids: CAWSPGGSQPQHF.

The J gene is TRBJ1-1, the V gene TRBV6-2 or TRBV6-3; D is possibly TRBD1 (6 bases). Germline-derived CDR1 and CDR2 are MNHEY and SVGEGT. V gave up 2 bases and J gave up 1 base, with 11 bases separating them. The CDR3 is 15 amino acids. The CDR3 nucleotides are TGTGCCAGCAGTTACACGAACAGGGAGAACACTGAAGCTTTCTTT. The encoded protein is CASSYTNRENTEAFF.

As DNA, the CDR3 is TGTGCCAGCAGTTCAGGAATTGGGGTGACTAATGAAAAACTGTTTTTT. Translated, it gives CASSSGIGVTNEKLFF. This sequence joins TRBV6-2 or TRBV6-3 and TRBJ1-4, with D unclear. From germline, CDR1 is MNHEY and CDR2 SVGEGT. The CDR3 contains 16 residues. V was cut by 4 bases and J by 2 bases, with 14 bases left in between.